This T cell receptor beta chain is from a study of cytomegalovirus exposure and HLA in healthy donors. Study-wide results and limits: Later analysis demonstrated an association between a missense DCLRE1C variant and TCR beta V- and J-gene trimming. The dataset shows that most TCR sequences were rare, while some public TCRs occurred in many donors.

The V and J ends lost 1 base and 1 base respectively, with 7 bases between them. CDR3 length equals 14 residues. From germline, CDR1 is SGHTA and CDR2 FQGNSA. Remarks on this clone: The target antigen is unknown.

Researchers ran the PCR with 60 Vbeta and 13 Jbeta primers. Some clones are missing from TCRdb's copy, which holds only in-frame ones; the method was immunoSEQ multiplex PCR. Of about 160,000 clones in the sample, roughly 79% were seen once. This TCR was sampled from a man between 40 and 49 years old in good health and CMV-seronegative. The material sequenced was PBMCs. This chain joins TRBV7-2 and TRBJ1-2; no clear D gene. The CDR3 sequence: CASSLGGDNYGYTF. In DNA form, the CDR3 reads TGTGCCAGCAGCTTAGGAGGAGATAACTATGGCTACACCTTC.